The rows below give T cell receptor beta chains drawn from one sample of a study of lymphopenia after photon versus proton radiotherapy. Using immunoSEQ multiplex PCR, the repertoire was profiled, and TCRdb retains in-frame clones only, with some absent. The sample comprises about 40,000 clones, about 86% of which are singletons, and 10% rests with the top ten. The sequencing used peripheral blood, collected from a patient treated with proton-based radiotherapy. The source of these receptors is a woman between 70 and 85 years old with pancreatic cancer. Some clones in this sample may be carry-over from other donors' samples. CDR3s include the opening cysteine and the closing phenylalanine or tryptophan. A D gene is named only where the DNA matches it firmly. The size of a clone is reported for some rows only, either as once, few or many, or as a class for expanded clones.

clone_size: NA; v_call: TRBV27; d_call: TRBD1; j_call: TRBJ2-3; cdr3_nt: TGTGCCAGCAGTTTTCTCACAGGGGGCGCTAGGGCAGATACGCAGTATTTT; cdr3_aa: CASSFLTGGARADTQYF
clone_size: NA; v_call: TRBV7-9; d_call: TRBD2; j_call: TRBJ2-7; cdr3_nt: TGTGCCAGCAGCTTGACTAGCGGGAGATCGGTGAGAGAGCAGTACTTC; cdr3_aa: CASSLTSGRSVREQYF
clone_size: NA; v_call: TRBV4-3; d_call: TRBD1; j_call: TRBJ1-1; cdr3_nt: TGCGCCAGCAGCCAAAGGGGGCAGGAAGCTTTCTTT; cdr3_aa: CASSQRGQEAFF
clone_size: NA; v_call: TRBV9; d_call: NA; j_call: TRBJ2-1; cdr3_nt: TGTGCCAGCAGCGTAGCTCGGGTCGGTGAGCAGTTCTTC; cdr3_aa: CASSVARVGEQFF
clone_size: NA; v_call: TRBV5-4; d_call: NA; j_call: TRBJ2-5; cdr3_nt: TGTGCCAGCAGCTTGGTTTTCGATGAGACCCAGTACTTC; cdr3_aa: CASSLVFDETQYF
clone_size: NA; v_call: TRBV7-2; d_call: NA; j_call: TRBJ2-3; cdr3_nt: TGTGCCAGCAGCGGCTATTCTAGCACAGATACGCAGTATTTT; cdr3_aa: CASSGYSSTDTQYF
clone_size: NA; v_call: TRBV28; d_call: NA; j_call: TRBJ1-1; cdr3_nt: TGTGCCAGCAGTTTGAGCAGGGGAAACACTGAAGCTTTCTTT; cdr3_aa: CASSLSRGNTEAFF
clone_size: NA; v_call: TRBV18; d_call: TRBD2; j_call: TRBJ2-7; cdr3_nt: TGTGCCAGCTCACCGGGCGGGGGCTCCTACGAGCAGTACTTC; cdr3_aa: CASSPGGGSYEQYF
clone_size: once; v_call: TRBV7-8; d_call: NA; j_call: TRBJ2-7; cdr3_nt: TGTGCCAGCAGCCCCCGGACAGTCAGCTCCTACGAGCAGTACTTC; cdr3_aa: CASSPRTVSSYEQYF
clone_size: NA; v_call: TRBV2; d_call: NA; j_call: TRBJ1-1; cdr3_nt: TGTGCCAGCAGAGGGGGAAGAAAGACTGAAGCTTTCTTT; cdr3_aa: CASRGGRKTEAFF
clone_size: NA; v_call: TRBV19; d_call: TRBD2; j_call: TRBJ2-7; cdr3_nt: TGTGCCAGTAGTATAAGGCTAGCGGGAGACTACGAGCAGTACTTC; cdr3_aa: CASSIRLAGDYEQYF
clone_size: NA; v_call: TRBV5-6; d_call: NA; j_call: TRBJ1-5; cdr3_nt: TGTGCCAGCAGCTTGGCCGTAAGCAATCAGCCCCAGCATTTT; cdr3_aa: CASSLAVSNQPQHF
clone_size: NA; v_call: TRBV7-9; d_call: TRBD1; j_call: TRBJ2-3; cdr3_nt: TGTGCCAGCAGCGAAACAGGGGGCAGCGCAGATACGCAGTATTTT; cdr3_aa: CASSETGGSADTQYF
clone_size: NA; v_call: TRBV30; d_call: NA; j_call: TRBJ1-1; cdr3_nt: TGTGCCTGGACACTGGCCACTGAAGCTTTCTTT; cdr3_aa: CAWTLATEAFF
clone_size: NA; v_call: TRBV7-6; d_call: NA; j_call: TRBJ1-1; cdr3_nt: TGTGCCAGCAGCTTAGCTATGATGTCTGAAGCTTTCTTT; cdr3_aa: CASSLAMMSEAFF
clone_size: NA; v_call: TRBV5-1; d_call: NA; j_call: TRBJ1-1; cdr3_nt: TGCGCCAGCAGCATTGGGACCATTGCTGAAGCTTTCTTT; cdr3_aa: CASSIGTIAEAFF
clone_size: NA; v_call: TRBV7-9; d_call: NA; j_call: TRBJ2-5; cdr3_nt: TGTGCCAGCAGCCCAGAGAGGGTTGCGACCCAGTACTTC; cdr3_aa: CASSPERVATQYF
clone_size: NA; v_call: TRBV7-6; d_call: NA; j_call: TRBJ2-5; cdr3_nt: TGTGCCAGCAGCTTTCGACCCCGAGAGACCCAGTACTTC; cdr3_aa: CASSFRPRETQYF
clone_size: NA; v_call: TRBV21-1; d_call: NA; j_call: TRBJ2-7; cdr3_nt: TGTGCCATCAGTGCGGGACAGGGGTACGAGCAGTACTTC; cdr3_aa: CAISAGQGYEQYF
clone_size: NA; v_call: TRBV7-3; d_call: NA; j_call: TRBJ2-1; cdr3_nt: TGTGCCAGCAGCCTCGGGGGAGGTGAGCAGTTCTTC; cdr3_aa: CASSLGGGEQFF
clone_size: NA; v_call: TRBV11-3; d_call: TRBD1; j_call: TRBJ1-5; cdr3_nt: TGTGCCAGCAGCTTAGCGTTGGGACAGGGAGGCCCCCAGCATTTT; cdr3_aa: CASSLALGQGGPQHF
clone_size: NA; v_call: TRBV5-1; d_call: TRBD1; j_call: TRBJ1-6; cdr3_nt: TGCGCCAGCAGCTTGGAGGACAGGAGCTCCTATAATTCACCCCTCCACTTT; cdr3_aa: CASSLEDRSSYNSPLHF
clone_size: NA; v_call: TRBV15; d_call: NA; j_call: TRBJ1-5; cdr3_nt: TGTGCCACCAGCAGAGTGACAGGCAATCAGCCCCAGCATTTT; cdr3_aa: CATSRVTGNQPQHF
clone_size: NA; v_call: TRBV28; d_call: NA; j_call: TRBJ1-5; cdr3_nt: TGTGCCAGCACCCTATTAAATAGCAATCAGCCCCAGCATTTT; cdr3_aa: CASTLLNSNQPQHF
clone_size: few; v_call: TRBV2; d_call: TRBD1; j_call: TRBJ1-5; cdr3_nt: TGTGCCAGCAGGGACAGGGCCACAGCCCAGCATTTT; cdr3_aa: CASRDRATAQHF
clone_size: NA; v_call: TRBV11-2; d_call: TRBD1; j_call: TRBJ1-5; cdr3_nt: TGTGCCAGCAGCATCACAGGGGGAGTGGGTCAACCCCAGCATTTT; cdr3_aa: CASSITGGVGQPQHF
clone_size: NA; v_call: TRBV10-2; d_call: TRBD1; j_call: TRBJ2-1; cdr3_nt: TGCGCCAGCAGTGTAAGGGACAGACACAATGAGCAGTTCTTC; cdr3_aa: CASSVRDRHNEQFF
clone_size: NA; v_call: TRBV29-1; d_call: NA; j_call: TRBJ2-1; cdr3_nt: TGCAGCGTTGAAGAACACGCCAGCCTAAGAGACAATGAGCAGTTCTTC; cdr3_aa: CSVEEHASLRDNEQFF
clone_size: NA; v_call: TRBV7-9; d_call: NA; j_call: TRBJ1-4; cdr3_nt: TGTGCCAGCAGCTTAGTACAGGGTTTTCAGGAAAAACTGTTTTTT; cdr3_aa: CASSLVQGFQEKLFF
clone_size: NA; v_call: TRBV7-2; d_call: NA; j_call: TRBJ1-1; cdr3_nt: TGTGCCAGCAGCTTACGGGTCGGAGCGAACACTGAAGCTTTCTTT; cdr3_aa: CASSLRVGANTEAFF
clone_size: NA; v_call: TRBV11-2; d_call: NA; j_call: TRBJ1-1; cdr3_nt: TGTGCCAGCAGCCCCCCTTTAACCTGGAGGGCTTTCTTT; cdr3_aa: CASSPPLTWRAFF